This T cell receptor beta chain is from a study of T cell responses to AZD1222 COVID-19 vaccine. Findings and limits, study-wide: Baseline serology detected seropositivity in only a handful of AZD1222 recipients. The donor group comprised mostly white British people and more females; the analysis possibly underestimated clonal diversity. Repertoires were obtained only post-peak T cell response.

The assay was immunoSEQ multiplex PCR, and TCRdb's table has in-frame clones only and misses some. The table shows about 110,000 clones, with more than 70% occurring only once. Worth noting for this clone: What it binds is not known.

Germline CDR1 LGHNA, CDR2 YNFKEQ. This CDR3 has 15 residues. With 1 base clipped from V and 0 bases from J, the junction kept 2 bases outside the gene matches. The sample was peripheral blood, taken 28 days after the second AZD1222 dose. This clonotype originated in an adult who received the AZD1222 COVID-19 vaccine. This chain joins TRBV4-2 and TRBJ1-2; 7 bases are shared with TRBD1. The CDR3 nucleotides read TGTGCCAGCAGCCAAGGGACAGGAGCTAACTATGGCTACACCTTC. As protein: CASSQGTGANYGYTF.